This T cell receptor (beta chain) was captured by sequencing in a study of blood T cell repertoires in COVID-19. On the study more broadly: There were acute and convalescent COVID-19 samples, and they came from the United States, Italy and Spain. T cells, B-cell-depleted T cells, or PBMCs supplied cDNA or gDNA.

As handled by the study authors: Using reference gene primer amplification, nucleated cell counts were estimated. The repertoire was sequenced with immunoSEQ multiplex PCR; TCRdb's copy has only in-frame clones and lacks some. Clone size and V and J calls were adopted from that table, with D and trimming inferred from the DNA. The sample contains around 92,000 clones, about 82% of which appear only once. The sample comprised peripheral blood. The clonotype comes from a woman aged 60 to 75 in a cohort sampled during active or convalescent COVID-19.

This CDR3 reads CASSTEGVGGYTF. As DNA, the CDR3 is TGTGCCAGCAGCACCGAGGGGGTCGGTGGCTACACCTTC. V and J are TRBV11-1 and TRBJ1-2, with D perhaps TRBD1 (6 bases). The V end lost 5 bases, the J end lost 7 bases, and 14 bases lay between the germline ends. Germline values: CDR1 SGHAT, CDR2 FQDESV (reference sequence). This CDR3 comprises 13 residues.